This record covers a single TCR beta chain. Its antigen has not been determined. Base qualities were left out, and no much larger clone turns up one base away. Whole blood was collected in K2EDTA tubes by collaborating institutions according to the institutions' own protocols. For TCRbeta analysis, collaborators shipped samples as frozen whole blood, isolated PBMCs, or DNA extracted from either of those sample types. TCRbeta CDR3 regions were amplified from genomic DNA by means of the immunoSEQ Assay, a bias-controlled multiplex PCR. On the study's bioinformatics: The number of nucleated cells in each sample was estimated by amplification of reference gene primers within the assay. Sequence reads were collapsed and filtered to measure the absolute abundance of every unique TCRbeta CDR3 rearrangement. For each sample, productive Simpson clonality was calculated by taking the square root of Simpson's diversity index across productive rearrangements. TCRdb took this table from immuneACCESS and kept in-frame rearrangements with V and J called. Such tables lack part of the clones; where checked against another copy, unresolved V genes explain under half of the gap, and the rest is unexplained. V and J calls and clone size are those listed in that table; D and trimming were worked out from the DNA. Here the sample has 160,000 or so clones; 70% to 90% occur a single time. The ten largest make up approximately 3% of the sample.

From V the trimming removes 3 bases and from J it removes 2 bases, while the gene matches leave 8 bases of the junction unaccounted for. CDR1 GTSNPN and CDR2 SVGIG are derived from the germline V gene (reference sequence). Inclusive of the bounding cysteine and phenylalanine, the CDR3 is 16 residues long. Only the CDR3 DNA is retained, 48 bases long and in frame from the first base. These data are taken from a study of blood T cell repertoires in COVID-19 (dated by TCRdb to 2018 to 2020). For the study in its entirety: Samples from collaborators originated in the United States, Italy and Spain and spanned both the acute and convalescent phases of COVID-19. The repertoires were released in a freely available public database intended as a resource for research on the immune response to SARS-CoV-2. Samples came from the ongoing ImmuneRACE study (first 160 participants) plus 1,254 subjects from 6 global collaborators. Subjects who had been exposed to COVID-19, were actively infected with it, or had recovered from it provided the deeply sampled blood TCRbeta repertoires that made up the dataset. A de-identified subject ID, COVID-19 status, age in years and sex were almost always included in the sample metadata. The prospective study material was composed of cDNA or gDNA derived from T cells, B-cell-depleted T cells, or PBMCs. HLA class I and class II types, where available, came from metadata supplied by the sample provider rather than from assay-based typing.

The full study reports these points: How much clinical and demographic metadata was included differed by source and by participant, and the metadata was provided uncurated.

This TCR derives from a man between 60 and 75 years old with acute or convalescent COVID-19. Here the chain combines TRBV30 and TRBJ2-1, and 9 junction bases match TRBD2. Sequencing was done on a sample of peripheral blood. The nucleotide sequence reads as follows: TGTGCCTGGAGCGCCGGGGCGGGGGGGCCCTACAATGAGCAGTTCTTC. The translation is CAWSAGAGGPYNEQFF.